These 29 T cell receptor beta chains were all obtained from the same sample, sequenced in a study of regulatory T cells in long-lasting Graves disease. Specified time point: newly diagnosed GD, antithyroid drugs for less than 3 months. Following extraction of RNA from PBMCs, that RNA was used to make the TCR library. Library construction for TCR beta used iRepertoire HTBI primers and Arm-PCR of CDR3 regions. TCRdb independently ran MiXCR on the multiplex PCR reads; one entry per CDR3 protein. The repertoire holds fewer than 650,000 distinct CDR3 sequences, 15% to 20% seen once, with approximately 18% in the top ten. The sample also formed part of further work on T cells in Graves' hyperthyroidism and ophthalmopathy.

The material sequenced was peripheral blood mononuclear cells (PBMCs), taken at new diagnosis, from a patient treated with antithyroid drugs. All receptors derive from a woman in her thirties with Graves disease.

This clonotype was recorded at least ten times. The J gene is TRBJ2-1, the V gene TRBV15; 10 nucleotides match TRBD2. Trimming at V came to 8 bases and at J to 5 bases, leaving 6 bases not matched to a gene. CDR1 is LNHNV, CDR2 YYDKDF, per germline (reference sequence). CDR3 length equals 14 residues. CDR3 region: CATRTSGNHNEQFF. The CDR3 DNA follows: TGTGCCACCCGTACTAGCGGGAACCACAATGAGCAGTTCTTC.

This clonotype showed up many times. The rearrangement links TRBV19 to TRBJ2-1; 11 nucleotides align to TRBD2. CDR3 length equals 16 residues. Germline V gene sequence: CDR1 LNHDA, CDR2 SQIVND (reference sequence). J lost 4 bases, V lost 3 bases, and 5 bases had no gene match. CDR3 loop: CASSILLAGGYNEQFF. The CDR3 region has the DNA TGTGCCAGTAGTATCCTCCTAGCGGGAGGTTACAATGAGCAGTTCTTC. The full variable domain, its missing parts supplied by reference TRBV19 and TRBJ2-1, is DGGITQSPKYLFRKEGQNVTLSCEQNLNHDAMYWYRQDPGQGLRLIYYSQIVNDFQKGDIAEGYSVSREKKESFPLTVTSAQKNPTAFYLCASSILLAGGYNEQFFGPGTRLTVL.

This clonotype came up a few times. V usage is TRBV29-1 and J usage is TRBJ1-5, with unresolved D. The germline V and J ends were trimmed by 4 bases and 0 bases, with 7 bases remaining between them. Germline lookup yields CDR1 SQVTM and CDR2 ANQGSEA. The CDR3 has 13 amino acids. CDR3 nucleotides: TGCAGCGTTGCTGAAAGTAGCAATCAGCCCCAGCATTTT. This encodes CSVAESSNQPQHF.

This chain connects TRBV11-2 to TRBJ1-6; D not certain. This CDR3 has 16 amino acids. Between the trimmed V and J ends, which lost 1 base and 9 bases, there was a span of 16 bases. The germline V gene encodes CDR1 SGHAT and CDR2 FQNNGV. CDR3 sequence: CASSLVAGSMSSPLHF. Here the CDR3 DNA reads TGTGCCAGCAGCTTAGTGGCGGGGAGCATGAGTTCACCCCTCCACTTT.

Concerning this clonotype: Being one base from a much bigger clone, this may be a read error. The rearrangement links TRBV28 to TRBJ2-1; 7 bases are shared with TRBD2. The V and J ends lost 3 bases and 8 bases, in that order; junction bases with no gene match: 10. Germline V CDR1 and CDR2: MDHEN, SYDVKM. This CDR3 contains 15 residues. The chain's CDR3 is CASSLAGLGSDEQFF. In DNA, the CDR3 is TGTGCCAGCAGTTTGGCTGGACTAGGCTCAGATGAGCAGTTCTTC.

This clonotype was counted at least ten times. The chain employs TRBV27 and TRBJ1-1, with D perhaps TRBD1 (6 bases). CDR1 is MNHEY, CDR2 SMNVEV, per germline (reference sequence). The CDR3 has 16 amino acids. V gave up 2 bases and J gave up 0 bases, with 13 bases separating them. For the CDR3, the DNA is TGTGCCAGCAGTTTAGGTTCCGGGGGCTTGAACACTGAAGCTTTCTTT. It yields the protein CASSLGSGGLNTEAFF.

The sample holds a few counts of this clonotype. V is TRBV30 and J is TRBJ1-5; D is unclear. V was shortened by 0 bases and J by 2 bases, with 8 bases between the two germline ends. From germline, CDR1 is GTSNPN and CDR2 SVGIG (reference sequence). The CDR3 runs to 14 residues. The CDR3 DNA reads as TGTGCCTGGAGTGTGGGCAGAGGCAATCAGCCCCAGCATTTT. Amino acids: CAWSVGRGNQPQHF.

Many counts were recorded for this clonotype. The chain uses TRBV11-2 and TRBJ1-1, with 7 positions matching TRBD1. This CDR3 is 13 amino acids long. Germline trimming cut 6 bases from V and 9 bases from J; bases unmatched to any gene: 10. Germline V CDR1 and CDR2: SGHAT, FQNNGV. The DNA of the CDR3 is TGTGCCAGCAGAAGTGTAAAACAGGGGAAAGCTTTCTTT. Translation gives CASRSVKQGKAFF.

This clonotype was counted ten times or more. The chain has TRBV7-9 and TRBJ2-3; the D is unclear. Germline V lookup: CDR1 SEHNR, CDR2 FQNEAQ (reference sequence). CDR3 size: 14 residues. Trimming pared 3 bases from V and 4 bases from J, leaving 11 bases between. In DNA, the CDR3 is TGTGCCAGCAGCTTTCAAGTCGGGTCAGATACGCAGTATTTT. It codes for CASSFQVGSDTQYF.

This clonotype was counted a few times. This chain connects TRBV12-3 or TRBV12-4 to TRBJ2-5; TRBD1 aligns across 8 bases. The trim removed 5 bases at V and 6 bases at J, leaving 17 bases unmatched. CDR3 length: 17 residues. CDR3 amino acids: CASSLEPGTGGGKTQYF. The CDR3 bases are TGTGCCAGCAGTCTAGAGCCCGGGACAGGTGGAGGGAAGACCCAGTACTTC.

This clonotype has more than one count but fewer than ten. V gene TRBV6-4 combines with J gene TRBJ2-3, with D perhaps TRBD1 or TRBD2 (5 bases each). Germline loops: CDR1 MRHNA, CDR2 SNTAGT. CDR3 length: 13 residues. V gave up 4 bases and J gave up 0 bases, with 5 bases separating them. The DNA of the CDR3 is TGTGCCAGCAGTGGGGACAGCACAGATACGCAGTATTTT. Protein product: CASSGDSTDTQYF.

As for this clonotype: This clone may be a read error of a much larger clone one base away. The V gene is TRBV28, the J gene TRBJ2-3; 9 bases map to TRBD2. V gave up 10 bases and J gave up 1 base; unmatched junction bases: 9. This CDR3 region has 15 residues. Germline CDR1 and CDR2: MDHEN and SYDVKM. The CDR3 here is CANISSGRGTDTQYF. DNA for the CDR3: TGTGCCAACATCAGTAGCGGGAGAGGCACAGATACGCAGTATTTT. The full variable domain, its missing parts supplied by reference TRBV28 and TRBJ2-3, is DVKVTQSSRYLVKRTGEKVFLECVQDMDHENMFWYRQDPGLGLRLIYFSYDVKMKEKGDIPEGYSVSREKKERFSLILESASTNQTSMYLCANISSGRGTDTQYFGPGTRLTVL.

CDR3 sequence reads: CASSSLTSGSGTQYF. The CDR3 DNA reads TGTGCCAGCAGCTCCTTGACTAGCGGGAGTGGGACCCAGTACTTC. The chain links TRBV5-5 to TRBJ2-5, with 12 bases aligning to TRBD2. After removal of 3 bases from V and 7 bases from J, the junction contained 7 bases not matched to a gene. Looked up from germline, CDR1 is SGHKS and CDR2 is YYEKEE (reference sequence). This CDR3 spans 15 amino acids.

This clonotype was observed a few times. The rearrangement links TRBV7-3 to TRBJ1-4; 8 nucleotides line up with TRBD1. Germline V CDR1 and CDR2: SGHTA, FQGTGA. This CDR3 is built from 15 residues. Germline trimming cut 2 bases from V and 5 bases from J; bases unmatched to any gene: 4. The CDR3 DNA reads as TGTGCCAGCAGCTTACCAGGGGGCGGGAATGAAAAACTGTTTTTT. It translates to CASSLPGGGNEKLFF.

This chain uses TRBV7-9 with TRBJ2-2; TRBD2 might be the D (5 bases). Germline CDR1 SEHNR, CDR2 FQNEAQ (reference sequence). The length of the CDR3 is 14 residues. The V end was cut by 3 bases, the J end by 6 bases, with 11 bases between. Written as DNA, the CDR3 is TGTGCCAGCAGCTTGTGGGGAGAACCCGGGGAGCTGTTTTTT. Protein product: CASSLWGEPGELFF.

The CDR3 sequence is CSAHSVVSSYNSPLHF. Written as DNA, the CDR3 is TGCAGTGCTCATTCTGTGGTGAGCTCCTATAATTCACCCCTCCACTTT. The chain recombines TRBV20-1 with TRBJ1-6; D remains unclear. Germline loops: CDR1 DFQATT, CDR2 SNEGSKA (reference sequence). With 5 bases removed from V and 0 bases from J, the gap between germline ends came to 14 bases. The CDR3 length is 16 residues.

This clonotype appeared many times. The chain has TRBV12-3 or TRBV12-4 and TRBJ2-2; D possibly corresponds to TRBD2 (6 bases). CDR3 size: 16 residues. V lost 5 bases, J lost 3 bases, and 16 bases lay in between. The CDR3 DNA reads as TGTGCCAGCAGTCCTGACGGAGGGTGGGACACCGGGGAGCTGTTTTTT. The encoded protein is CASSPDGGWDTGELFF.

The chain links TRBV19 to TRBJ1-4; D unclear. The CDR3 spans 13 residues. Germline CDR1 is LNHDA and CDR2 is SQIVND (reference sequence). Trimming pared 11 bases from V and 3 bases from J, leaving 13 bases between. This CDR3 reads CAVRQSANEKLFF. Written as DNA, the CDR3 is TGTGCCGTCCGACAATCAGCTAATGAAAAACTGTTTTTT.

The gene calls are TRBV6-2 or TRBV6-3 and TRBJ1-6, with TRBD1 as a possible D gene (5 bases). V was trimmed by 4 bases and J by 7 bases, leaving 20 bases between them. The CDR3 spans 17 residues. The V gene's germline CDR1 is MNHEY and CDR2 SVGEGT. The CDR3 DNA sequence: TGTGCCAGCAGTTCCATTACTCCGGGACGGCTAAATTCACCCCTCCACTTT. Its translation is CASSSITPGRLNSPLHF.

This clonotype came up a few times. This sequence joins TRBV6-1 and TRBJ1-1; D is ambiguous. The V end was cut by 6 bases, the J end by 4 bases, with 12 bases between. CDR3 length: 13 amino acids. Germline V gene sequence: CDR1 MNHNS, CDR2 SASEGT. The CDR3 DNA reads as TGTGCCAGCAGGGATAGGGTAGGCACTGAAGCTTTCTTT. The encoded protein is CASRDRVGTEAFF.

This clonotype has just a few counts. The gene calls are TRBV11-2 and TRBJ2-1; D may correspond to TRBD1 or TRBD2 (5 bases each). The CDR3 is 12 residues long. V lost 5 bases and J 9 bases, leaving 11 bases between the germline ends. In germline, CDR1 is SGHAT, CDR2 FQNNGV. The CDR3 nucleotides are TGTGCCAGCAGCCCCGGGGCTTCTGAGCAGTTCTTC. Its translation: CASSPGASEQFF.

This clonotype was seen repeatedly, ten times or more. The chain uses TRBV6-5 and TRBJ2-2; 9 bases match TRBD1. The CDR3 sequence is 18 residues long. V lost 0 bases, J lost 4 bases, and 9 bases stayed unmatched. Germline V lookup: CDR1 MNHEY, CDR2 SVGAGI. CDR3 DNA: TGTGCCAGCAGTTACTCTTGGGCCGGGACAGGGAGCACCGGGGAGCTGTTTTTT. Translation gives CASSYSWAGTGSTGELFF.

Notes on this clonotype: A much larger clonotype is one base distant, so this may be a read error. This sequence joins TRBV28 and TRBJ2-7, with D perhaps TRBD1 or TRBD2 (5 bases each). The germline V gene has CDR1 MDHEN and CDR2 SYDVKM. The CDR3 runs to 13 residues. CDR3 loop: CASSLERGRERYF. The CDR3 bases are TGTGCCAGCAGTTTGGAAAGGGGTAGGGAGCGGTACTTC.

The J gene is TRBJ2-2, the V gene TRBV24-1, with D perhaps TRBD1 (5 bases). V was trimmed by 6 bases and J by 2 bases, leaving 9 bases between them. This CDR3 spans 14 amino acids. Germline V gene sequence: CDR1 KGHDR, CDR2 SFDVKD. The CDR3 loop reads CATSLTDNTGELFF. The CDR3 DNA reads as TGTGCCACCAGTTTGACAGACAACACCGGGGAGCTGTTTTTT.

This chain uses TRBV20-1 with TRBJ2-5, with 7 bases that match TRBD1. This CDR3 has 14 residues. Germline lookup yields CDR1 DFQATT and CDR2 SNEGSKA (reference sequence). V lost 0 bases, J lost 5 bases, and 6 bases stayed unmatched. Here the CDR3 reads CSARDYRGQETQYF. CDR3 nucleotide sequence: TGCAGTGCTAGAGATTACAGGGGTCAGGAGACCCAGTACTTC.

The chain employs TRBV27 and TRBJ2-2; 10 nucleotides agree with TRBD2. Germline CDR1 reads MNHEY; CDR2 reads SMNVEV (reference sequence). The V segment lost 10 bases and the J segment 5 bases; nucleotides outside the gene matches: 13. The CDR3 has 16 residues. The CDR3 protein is CATSYPSGSTTGELFF. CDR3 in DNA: TGTGCCACCTCCTACCCTAGCGGGAGTACGACCGGGGAGCTGTTTTTT.

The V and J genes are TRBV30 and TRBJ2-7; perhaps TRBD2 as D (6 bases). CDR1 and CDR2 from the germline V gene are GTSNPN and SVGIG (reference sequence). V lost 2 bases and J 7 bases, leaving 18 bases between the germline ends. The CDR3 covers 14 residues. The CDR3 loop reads CAWSSQIARGEQYF. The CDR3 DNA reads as TGTGCCTGGAGTTCCCAAATAGCCCGGGGGGAGCAGTACTTC.

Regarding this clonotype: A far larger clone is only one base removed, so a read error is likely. CDR3 protein: CASRQVGEELFF. The CDR3 DNA sequence: TGTGCCAGCAGACAGGTCGGTGAAGAACTGTTTTTT. The chain links TRBV11-2 to TRBJ1-4; D perhaps matches TRBD1 (5 bases). There are 12 residues in the CDR3. Germline V gene sequence: CDR1 SGHAT, CDR2 FQNNGV.

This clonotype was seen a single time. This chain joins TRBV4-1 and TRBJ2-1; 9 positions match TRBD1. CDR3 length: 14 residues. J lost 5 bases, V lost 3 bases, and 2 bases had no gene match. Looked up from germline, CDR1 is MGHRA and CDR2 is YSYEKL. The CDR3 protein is CASSQGTGNNEQFF. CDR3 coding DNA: TGCGCCAGCAGCCAGGGGACAGGGAACAATGAGCAGTTCTTC.